These 24 T cell receptor beta chains came from one sample sequenced in a study of Ad26.COV2.S vaccination and SARS-CoV-2 variants. Repertoires were generated with immunoSEQ multiplex PCR, while TCRdb's copy carries only in-frame clones and drops some. The profile shows over 450,000 clones, 80% to 90% of them singletons. Treatment reported: approximately 18 received Ad26.COV2.S at low or high dose, single or two shots; 5 received placebo; per-sample allocation not given. It was on day 63 after the first vaccine or placebo injection that samples were taken. This sample comprised peripheral blood, obtained in a trial of Ad26.COV2.S vaccine versus placebo. The origin of the receptors is a person between 18 and 65 years old who received the Ad26.COV2.S COVID-19 vaccine or a placebo.

This chain connects TRBV7-9 to TRBJ2-7, with 7 bases matching TRBD1. CDR3 size: 16 residues. J gave up 1 base and V 3 bases, and 9 bases lay outside the gene matches. The germline CDR1 and CDR2 sequences are SEHNR and FQNEAQ (reference sequence). In nucleotides, the CDR3 is TGTGCCAGCAGCTTGAATACCGGGACAGCTTCCTACGAGCAGTACTTC. Translation: CASSLNTGTASYEQYF. The whole variable domain, filled in from reference TRBV7-9 and TRBJ2-7, reads DTGVSQNPRHKITKRGQNVTFRCDPISEHNRLYWYRQTLGQGPEFLTYFQNEAQLEKSRLLSDRFSAERPKGSFSTLEIQRTEQGDSAMYLCASSLNTGTASYEQYFGPGTRLTVT.

The rearrangement uses TRBV9 and TRBJ1-3, with D perhaps matching TRBD1 (6 bases). This CDR3 contains 13 residues. Germline CDR1 SGDLS, CDR2 YYNGEE. V was shortened by 4 bases and J by 9 bases, with 14 bases between the two germline ends. The CDR3 nucleotides are TGTGCCAGCAGCCCGGGGGCTGAGGGCACCATATATTTT. As protein: CASSPGAEGTIYF.

The chain is built from TRBV13 and TRBJ1-6, with unresolved D. The CDR3 runs 17 residues. Germline loops: CDR1 PRHDT, CDR2 FYEKMQ (reference sequence). Trimming stripped 0 bases from V and 0 bases from J, with 9 bases between. In DNA, the CDR3 is TGTGCCAGCAGCTTAGGCCTGGTGAGCTCCTATAATTCACCCCTCCACTTT. It codes for CASSLGLVSSYNSPLHF.

The chain employs TRBV14 and TRBJ1-4; D is unresolved. The CDR3 totals 15 residues. V lost 1 base and J 5 bases, leaving 11 bases between the germline ends. CDR1 is SGHDN and CDR2 is FVKESK in the germline V gene. CDR3 coding DNA: TGTGCCAGCAGCCAAGTAAAGGGAGAAAATGAAAAACTGTTTTTT. Encoded protein: CASSQVKGENEKLFF.

The chain combines TRBV7-2 with TRBJ1-2; a weak D match, TRBD1 (6 bases). The germline V gene encodes CDR1 SGHTA and CDR2 FQGNSA. The CDR3 is 15 amino acids. Trimming stripped 1 base from V and 6 bases from J, with 15 bases between. The CDR3 DNA sequence: TGTGCCAGCAGCTTAGGGGCAGGGGTTGGGGATGGCTACACCTTC. Its protein is CASSLGAGVGDGYTF.

This chain uses TRBV2 with TRBJ2-7; D remains unclear. V shed 6 bases and J shed 3 bases, with 6 bases lying between them. The CDR3 has 11 residues. Germline assignment: CDR1 SNHLY and CDR2 FYNNEI. This CDR3 is CASRGFYEQYF. The CDR3 DNA reads TGTGCCAGCAGGGGCTTCTACGAGCAGTACTTC.

The rearrangement links TRBV10-3 to TRBJ2-7, with a possible D match to TRBD2 (5 bases). This CDR3 has 18 residues. Germline CDR1 and CDR2: ENHRY and SYGVKD. Between the trimmed V and J ends, which lost 0 bases and 1 base, there was a span of 19 bases. This CDR3 is CAISESYAGTGVSYEQYF. The CDR3 bases are TGTGCCATCAGTGAGTCTTATGCGGGTACGGGTGTGTCCTACGAGCAGTACTTC.

The chain carries TRBV6-4 and TRBJ1-2; 8 bases agree with TRBD1. This CDR3 contains 13 residues. Trimming cost V 6 bases and J 5 bases; bases outside gene matches: 5. Looked up from germline, CDR1 is MRHNA and CDR2 is SNTAGT. CDR3 sequence: CASRPGTGYGYTF. CDR3 nucleotide sequence: TGTGCCAGCAGGCCCGGGACAGGATATGGCTACACCTTC.

J is TRBJ2-1 and V is TRBV5-4; 7 nucleotides agree with TRBD2. This CDR3 contains 15 residues. V was pared by 1 base and J by 5 bases, with 6 bases of the junction left unmatched. CDR1 SGHNT and CDR2 YYREEE come from the germline V gene (reference sequence). For the CDR3, the DNA is TGTGCCAGCAGCTTGTTACTAGCGACGAACAATGAGCAGTTCTTC. It translates to CASSLLLATNNEQFF.

V is TRBV4-1 and J is TRBJ2-1; 7 bases fit TRBD2. CDR1 and CDR2 from the germline V gene are MGHRA and YSYEKL. There are 11 residues in the CDR3. Germline trimming cut 6 bases from V and 8 bases from J; bases unmatched to any gene: 1. The chain's CDR3 is CASRGGYEQFF. The CDR3 DNA reads TGCGCCAGCAGGGGAGGGTATGAGCAGTTCTTC.

This chain uses TRBV30 with TRBJ2-1; 8 bases line up with TRBD2. V was pared by 4 bases and J by 3 bases, with 5 bases of the junction left unmatched. The CDR3 runs to 14 residues. CDR1 GTSNPN and CDR2 SVGIG come from the germline V gene (reference sequence). In nucleotides, the CDR3 is TGTGCCTGGACCGGGACTAGTCTCTACAATGAGCAGTTCTTC. It yields the protein CAWTGTSLYNEQFF. Using reference TRBV30 and TRBJ2-1 for the parts outside the CDR3, the full variable domain is SQTIHQWPATLVQPVGSPLSLECTVEGTSNPNLYWYRQAAGRGLQLLFYSVGIGQISSEVPQNLSASRPQDRQFILSSKKLLLSDSGFYLCAWTGTSLYNEQFFGPGTRLTVL.

The chain links TRBV7-9 to TRBJ2-7; D is possibly TRBD1 (5 bases). The V end was cut by 5 bases, the J end by 2 bases, with 10 bases between. In germline, CDR1 is SEHNR, CDR2 FQNEAQ (reference sequence). This CDR3 is 13 amino acids long. CDR3 loop: CASSATGTYEQYF. CDR3 nucleotide sequence: TGTGCCAGCAGCGCCACAGGTACCTACGAGCAGTACTTC.

The chain carries TRBV3-1 (or the pseudogene TRBV3-2) and TRBJ2-7, with a weak D call TRBD2 (5 bases). Trimming stripped 1 base from V and 1 base from J, with 11 bases between. Germline V gene sequence: CDR1 LGHDT, CDR2 YNNKEL (reference sequence). The CDR3 runs 15 residues. CDR3 loop: CASSQGGVGSYEQYF. CDR3 in DNA: TGTGCCAGCAGCCAAGGGGGAGTTGGGTCCTACGAGCAGTACTTC.

The chain recombines TRBV6-1 with TRBJ2-7; 13 bases align to TRBD2. The CDR3 is 16 amino acids. The trim removed 2 bases at V and 7 bases at J, leaving 8 bases unmatched. Germline CDR1 and CDR2: MNHNS and SASEGT. CDR3 sequence: CASSETLAGGVVEQYF. In DNA form, the CDR3 reads TGTGCCAGCAGTGAAACACTAGCGGGAGGGGTCGTAGAGCAGTACTTC.

V is TRBV10-1 and J is TRBJ2-7; weak D call: TRBD1 (6 bases). Trimming shortened V by 4 bases and J by 5 bases, and 12 bases separated the two germline ends. The CDR3 is 13 amino acids. Germline V gives CDR1 WNHNN, CDR2 SYGVQD (reference sequence). CDR3 residues: CASSGTGFDEQYF. The CDR3 DNA reads as TGCGCCAGCAGTGGCACAGGGTTCGACGAGCAGTACTTC.

This clone was recorded only once. The genes are TRBV6-4 and TRBJ1-5; TRBD1 is a possible D gene (5 bases). This CDR3 has 18 amino acids. Germline lookup yields CDR1 MRHNA and CDR2 SNTAGT. V was shortened by 4 bases and J by 0 bases, with 19 bases between the two germline ends. The CDR3 DNA reads TGTGCCAGCAGTGGTAGACCGACAGTTAGATATAGCAATCAGCCCCAGCATTTT. Its protein is CASSGRPTVRYSNQPQHF.

The rearrangement uses TRBV6-5 and TRBJ2-7, with 11 bases identical to TRBD2. From germline, CDR1 is MNHEY and CDR2 SVGAGI. The junction had 3 bases not matched to a gene; V was cut back by 5 bases and J by 0 bases. CDR3 size: 15 residues. CDR3 coding DNA: TGTGCCAGCAGTAAGGGGACTAGCGGCTCCTACGAGCAGTACTTC. Protein product: CASSKGTSGSYEQYF.

The CDR3 coding sequence is TGTGCCAGCAGCTTTCCCTACAGGGGCCGGGCTGAAGCTTTCTTT. Its protein is CASSFPYRGRAEAFF. The rearrangement uses TRBV7-9 and TRBJ1-1; 7 bases line up with TRBD1. Germline V CDR1 and CDR2: SEHNR, FQNEAQ (reference sequence). The trim removed 3 bases at V and 6 bases at J, leaving 10 bases unmatched. CDR3 size: 15 residues.

This chain connects TRBV12-3 or TRBV12-4 to TRBJ2-1, with D perhaps matching TRBD2 (6 bases). The CDR3 runs to 13 residues. V shed 8 bases and J shed 4 bases, with 12 bases lying between them. CDR3 residues: CASQGGGYNEQFF. The CDR3 nucleotides read TGTGCCAGCCAAGGTGGGGGGTACAATGAGCAGTTCTTC.

The chain links TRBV7-6 to TRBJ2-7, with no clear D. The V end was cut by 2 bases, the J end by 4 bases, with 6 bases between. This CDR3 is built from 12 residues. From germline, CDR1 is SGHVS and CDR2 FNYEAQ. The CDR3 DNA sequence: TGTGCCAGCAGCTTAAGTCCGTACGAGCAGTACTTC. It encodes CASSLSPYEQYF.

The V gene is TRBV19, the J gene TRBJ1-6, with D possibly matching TRBD1 (6 bases). The germline V gene has CDR1 LNHDA and CDR2 SQIVND (reference sequence). The CDR3 has 14 amino acids. V lost 7 bases to trimming and J lost 6 bases, with 13 bases between them. This CDR3 reads CASTSTGFNSPLHF. The CDR3 region has the DNA TGTGCCAGTACCTCGACAGGTTTTAATTCACCCCTCCACTTT.

This chain joins TRBV19 and TRBJ2-7, with 7 nucleotides matching TRBD1. The CDR3 runs 13 residues. V was clipped by 6 bases and J by 2 bases; unmatched bases: 4. Germline V CDR1 and CDR2: LNHDA, SQIVND (reference sequence). The CDR3 DNA follows: TGTGCCAGTAGGGGGACAGAAACCTACGAGCAGTACTTC. This codes for CASRGTETYEQYF.

The V call is TRBV2, the J call TRBJ1-1, with TRBD1 matching 7 bases. Germline V gives CDR1 SNHLY, CDR2 FYNNEI. The V and J ends lost 8 bases and 10 bases, in that order; junction bases with no gene match: 13. The CDR3 contains 13 residues. As DNA, the CDR3 is TGTGCCAGCTCCGGCCAGGGGGAAGGTATAGCTTTCTTT. This codes for CASSGQGEGIAFF.

The rearrangement joins TRBV28 to TRBJ1-6; the D is unclear. The germline V and J ends were trimmed by 6 bases and 0 bases, with 9 bases remaining between them. The CDR3 sequence is 15 residues long. The germline V gene encodes CDR1 MDHEN and CDR2 SYDVKM. The CDR3 loop is CASRLRSSYNSPLHF. The CDR3 coding sequence is TGTGCCAGCAGACTAAGAAGCTCCTATAATTCACCCCTCCACTTT.